This is a list of T cell receptor beta chains from one sample in a study of CXCR3-negative and CXCR3-positive naive CD8 T cells. TCRdb reprocessed the 5' RACE reads and stores each CDR3 protein as one record, lacking DNA. The sample features over 95,000 distinct CDR3 sequences, with roughly 0.35% in its top ten. What was sequenced was naive CXCR3+ CD8+ T cells from blood. All receptors derive from a human donor in good health. Some clones in this sample may be carry-over from other donors' samples. CDR3s include the opening cysteine and the closing phenylalanine or tryptophan.

>TRBV29-1|TRBJ1-2
CSVTIQGTYGYTF
>TRBV12-3/TRBV12-4|TRBJ1-2
CASSVTGNYGYTF
>TRBV27|TRBJ1-5
CASSFYSNQPQHF
>TRBV29-1|TRBJ2-3
CSVPLGLAGDTDTQYF
>TRBV3-1|TRBJ1-5
CASSDSNQPQHF
>TRBV4-2|TRBJ2-7
CASSQEIRVATYEQYF
>TRBV7-9|TRBJ1-1
CASSLDQGAGLTEAFF
>TRBV7-8|TRBJ2-3
CASSLELAGFKDTQYF
>TRBV6-4|TRBJ2-2
CASSDSLAMNTGELFF
>TRBV7-9|TRBJ2-7
CASSLGLSWGLEQYF
>TRBV5-6|TRBJ1-5
CASSRTGLVQPQHF
>TRBV10-3|TRBJ2-7
CAISPSLVEQYF
>TRBV7-9|TRBJ1-2
CASSLAPSGGDGYTF
>TRBV4-3|TRBJ1-1
CASSQGYSRNTEAFF